Shown below are 4 T cell receptor beta chains from a single sample sequenced in a study of OX40 agonist ivuxolimab in advanced cancers. The table came from immunoSEQ multiplex PCR; TCRdb's copy has only in-frame clones and leaves some out. The profile covers 8,000 to 10,000 clones, with approximately 70% appearing a single time and 25% to 35% taken by the ten largest. The input for sequencing was CD4+ or CD8+ T cells sorted from blood, taken in a trial of the OX40 agonist ivuxolimab. The receptors were sampled from an adult with an advanced solid tumor such as melanoma, head and neck, liver or kidney cancer.

The J gene is TRBJ2-5, the V gene TRBV7-2; no reliable D call. This CDR3 contains 16 residues. Trimming removed 1 base from V and 5 bases from J, with 17 bases in between. Germline V CDR1 and CDR2: SGHTA, FQGNSA. CDR3 amino acids: CASSLGSGFFGETQYF. In nucleotides, the CDR3 is TGTGCCAGCAGCTTAGGATCTGGCTTCTTTGGGGAGACCCAGTACTTC.

The rearrangement joins TRBV13 to TRBJ2-3, with D perhaps matching TRBD1 (5 bases). The CDR3 runs 16 residues. The germline V gene encodes CDR1 PRHDT and CDR2 FYEKMQ (reference sequence). Trimming shortened V by 0 bases and J by 3 bases, and 13 bases separated the two germline ends. This CDR3 is CASSLGLGAVTDTQYF. The CDR3 DNA is TGTGCCAGCAGCTTAGGCCTAGGGGCGGTGACAGATACGCAGTATTTT.

By share, this clone counts as medium-sized (0.01 to 0.1%). The V gene is TRBV5-6, the J gene TRBJ1-3, with no clear D. This CDR3 contains 14 residues. Germline V lookup: CDR1 SGHDT, CDR2 YYEEEE. Trimming stripped 1 base from V and 4 bases from J, with 9 bases between. In DNA form, the CDR3 reads TGTGCCAGCAGCTTGAGCCCAGTAGGAAACACCATATATTTT. Residues: CASSLSPVGNTIYF.

The gene calls are TRBV15 and TRBJ1-5; D ambiguous. CDR1 is LNHNV and CDR2 is YYDKDF in the germline V gene (reference sequence). The CDR3 is 16 residues long. V was cut by 4 bases and J by 6 bases, with 19 bases left in between. The CDR3 loop reads CATSTKVGSIGQPQHF. CDR3 DNA: TGTGCCACCAGCACGAAGGTGGGCTCGATCGGTCAGCCCCAGCATTTT.